These 7 T cell receptor beta chains originate from one sample sequenced in a study of Graves' ophthalmopathy and Graves' hyperthyroidism. Amplification of the TCR beta CDR3 regions used RNA transcripts (as template). An opening RT-PCR round employed HTBI primers and preceded a second-round multiplex PCR. MiXCR, run by TCRdb on the multiplex PCR reads, gives a single entry per CDR3 protein. The sample records about 380,000 distinct CDR3 sequences, roughly 15% being singletons. The specimen was peripheral blood. The receptors shown here come from a woman younger than 35 with stable Graves' hyperthyroidism.

The table lists this clonotype with a few counts. The chain is built from TRBV24-1 and TRBJ1-5, with D tentatively TRBD1 (6 bases). The CDR3 spans 16 residues. Trimming stripped 9 bases from V and 0 bases from J, with 17 bases between. Germline V gene data show CDR1 as KGHDR and CDR2 as SFDVKD. The CDR3 sequence is CATSTGRFHSNQPQHF. The CDR3 bases are TGTGCCACCTCCACAGGGCGGTTTCATAGCAATCAGCCCCAGCATTTT.

This rearrangement joins TRBV5-5 to TRBJ2-2; possibly TRBD2 for D (5 bases). This CDR3 spans 12 amino acids. Germline V gives CDR1 SGHKS, CDR2 YYEKEE (reference sequence). Trimming took 4 bases from V and 8 from J, leaving 9 bases between them. CDR3 nucleotides: TGTGCCAGCAGCATGCCGGGAGGGGAGCTGTTTTTT. It codes for CASSMPGGELFF.

In this sample, this clonotype turned up many times. The chain joins TRBV3-1 to TRBJ2-7; D is uncertain. Germline V gene data show CDR1 as LGHDT and CDR2 as YNNKEL (reference sequence). CDR3 size: 12 residues. The germline V and J ends were trimmed by 0 bases and 6 bases, with 6 bases remaining between them. The CDR3 DNA reads as TGTGCCAGCAGCCAAGAAGCTATCGAGCAGTACTTC. Its translation is CASSQEAIEQYF.

This clonotype was counted many times. The V call is TRBV20-1, the J call TRBJ2-5; 12 positions match TRBD2. V lost 1 base, J lost 5 bases, and 5 bases stayed unmatched. In germline, CDR1 is DFQATT, CDR2 SNEGSKA (reference sequence). This CDR3 spans 15 amino acids. CDR3 sequence (DNA): TGCAGTGCTAGAGGACTAGCGGGGGCGGATGAGACCCAGTACTTC. It codes for CSARGLAGADETQYF.

The table lists this clonotype with many counts. A junction boundary mismatches the germline segment, possibly from a read error. The chain recombines TRBV27 with TRBJ1-2; the match to TRBD1 covers 7 bases. The CDR3 is made up of 15 amino acids. The V gene's germline CDR1 is MNHEY and CDR2 SMNVEV (reference sequence). In DNA form, the CDR3 reads TGTGCCAGCAGTGGAACAGGGGACATCGCCTATGGCTGCACCTTC. Its translation is CASSGTGDIAYGCTF.

This clonotype was recorded a few times. The junction does not match germline at one end; this may be a read error. This chain joins TRBV6-1 and TRBJ2-2; D may be TRBD2 (6 bases). The CDR3 spans 14 residues. Looked up from germline, CDR1 is MNHNS and CDR2 is SASEGT. The CDR3 is CASSGGAGTGGLFF. The CDR3, as DNA: TGTGCCAGCTCTGGAGGGGCTGGCACCGGGGGGCTGTTTTTT.

This clonotype has just a few counts. CDR3: CAISSQETNTGELFF. DNA for the CDR3: TGTGCCATCAGTTCCCAGGAGACGAACACCGGGGAGCTGTTTTTT. The chain couples TRBV10-3 to TRBJ2-2; D gene ambiguous. CDR3 length equals 15 residues. Germline CDR1 and CDR2: ENHRY and SYGVKD. Trimming removed 5 bases at V and 0 bases at J, with 10 bases between.